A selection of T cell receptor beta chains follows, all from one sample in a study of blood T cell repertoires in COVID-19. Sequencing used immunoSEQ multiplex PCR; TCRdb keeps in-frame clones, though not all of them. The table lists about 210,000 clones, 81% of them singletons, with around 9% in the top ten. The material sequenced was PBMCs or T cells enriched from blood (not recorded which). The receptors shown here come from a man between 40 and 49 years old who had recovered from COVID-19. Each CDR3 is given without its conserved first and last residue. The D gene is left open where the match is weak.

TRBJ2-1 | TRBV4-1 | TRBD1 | ASSQGTGTYNEQF
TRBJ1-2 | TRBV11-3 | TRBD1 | ASSLDRRGYT
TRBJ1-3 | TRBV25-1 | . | ASSDQRPRGSGNTIY
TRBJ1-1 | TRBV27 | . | ASSPYSGENTEAF
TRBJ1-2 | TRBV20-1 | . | SASHYRESGGYT
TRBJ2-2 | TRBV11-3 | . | ASSLDAGIGELF
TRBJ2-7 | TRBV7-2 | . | ASSLVMRGQSN
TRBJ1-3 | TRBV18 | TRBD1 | ASSRGQGARPGNTIY
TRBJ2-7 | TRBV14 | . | ASRDRPYYEQY
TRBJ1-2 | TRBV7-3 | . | ASSPGPGKGGYT
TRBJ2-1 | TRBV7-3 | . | ASSLGRNEQF
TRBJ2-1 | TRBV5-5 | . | ASSSQVGANEQF
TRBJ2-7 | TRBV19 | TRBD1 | ASSRQGQAYEQY
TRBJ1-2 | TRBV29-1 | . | SASTGANYGYT
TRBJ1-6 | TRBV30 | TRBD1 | ARRGTGEGSPLH
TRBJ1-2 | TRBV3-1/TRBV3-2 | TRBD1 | ASSPGQGAPYGYT
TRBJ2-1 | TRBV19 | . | ASSIVVAGGTGEQF
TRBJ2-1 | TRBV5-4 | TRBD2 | ASSFSGGPNEQF
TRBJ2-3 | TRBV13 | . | ASSLISTDTQY
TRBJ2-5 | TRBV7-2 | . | ASSLGVSGVETQY
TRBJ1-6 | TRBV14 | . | ASRRGGNSPLH
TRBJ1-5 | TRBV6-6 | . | ASSTTQTGSNQPQH
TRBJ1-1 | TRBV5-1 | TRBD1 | ASEPRGRGDTEAF
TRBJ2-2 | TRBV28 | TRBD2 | ASSLAGVGGELF
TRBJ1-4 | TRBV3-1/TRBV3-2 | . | ASSGNRVPSNEKLF
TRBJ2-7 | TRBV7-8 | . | ASSLRLDEQY
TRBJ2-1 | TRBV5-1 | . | ASSLELVKNEQF
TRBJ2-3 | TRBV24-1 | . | ATSDWQRDTQY
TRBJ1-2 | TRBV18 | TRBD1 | ASSPNRQGRGYT
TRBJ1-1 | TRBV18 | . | ASSPQGPGTEAF
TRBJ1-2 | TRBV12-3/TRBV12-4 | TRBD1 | ASSRTGRYGYT
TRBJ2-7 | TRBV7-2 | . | ALDGKRYLEQY
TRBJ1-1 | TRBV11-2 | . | ASSYHAGRGTEAF
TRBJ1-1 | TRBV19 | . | ASKGALPSRGTEAF
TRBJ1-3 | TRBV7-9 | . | ASSVVSSGNTIY
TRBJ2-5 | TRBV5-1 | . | ASSFQGRFQETQY
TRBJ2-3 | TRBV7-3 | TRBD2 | ASSLRPAGGVDTQY
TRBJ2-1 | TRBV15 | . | ATSRRTYNEQF
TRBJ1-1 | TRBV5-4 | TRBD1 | ASSLTGGSTEAF
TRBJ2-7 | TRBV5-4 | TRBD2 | ASSPDLAATTYEQY
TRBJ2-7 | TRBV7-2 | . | ASRKAGVFGDEQY
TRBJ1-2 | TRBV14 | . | ASSQGVYGYT
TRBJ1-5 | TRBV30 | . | AWSGIVGLGNQPQH
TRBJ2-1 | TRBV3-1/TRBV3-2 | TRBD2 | ASSQDLAGVNEQF
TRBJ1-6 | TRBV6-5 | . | ASRTDGNSPLH
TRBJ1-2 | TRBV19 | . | AIKSGGRDYGYT
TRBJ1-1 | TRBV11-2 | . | ASSFRQNTEAF
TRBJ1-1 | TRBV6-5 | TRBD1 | ASSFGQGTLNTEAF
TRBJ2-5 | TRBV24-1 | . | ATSGGGACIQETQY
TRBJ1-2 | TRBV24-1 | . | ATSESAGVNYGYT
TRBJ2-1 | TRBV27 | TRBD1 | ASSYRTGTPYNEQF
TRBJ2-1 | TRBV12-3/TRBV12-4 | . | ASSSTGFNEQF
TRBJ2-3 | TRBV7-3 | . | ASSLMGGPRADTQY
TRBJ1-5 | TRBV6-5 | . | ASRPLQGPSWPQH
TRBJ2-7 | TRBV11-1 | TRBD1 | ASSLGERGPYEQY
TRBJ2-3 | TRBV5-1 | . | ASTTGLGDTQY
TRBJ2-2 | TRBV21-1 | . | ASSTRGPGQGKTGELF
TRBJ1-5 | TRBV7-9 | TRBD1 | ASSSGQGVNQPQH
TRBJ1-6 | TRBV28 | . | ASSFRGRNSPLH